Below are 21 T cell receptor beta chains sequenced from a single sample in a study of T cell repertoires in cytomegalovirus infection (dated by TCRdb to between 2018 and 2021). The treatment or condition label, read with the paper, signifies: in vitro stimulation with specific CMV peptide epitopes to enrich CMV-specific T cells. The run used an Illumina HiSeq 1500. TCRdb reanalyzed the raw reads on its own, using fastp at Q25 for trimming and MiXCR for clone calling, and kept in-frame beta chains. Merged by CDR3 protein, the rows form single entries marked with the most common genes and DNA. The sample table records about 700,000 distinct CDR3 sequences; roughly a third of these occur just once. Of the sample, 15% to 20% falls within the top ten clones. These receptors' targets are unknown. Sequenced material: cultured PBMCs, taken from culture after CMV antigen stimulation. These receptors came from a human donor in good health (CMV status not recorded). Some clones in this sample may be carry-over from other donors' samples.

The rearrangement links TRBV10-3 to TRBJ2-1, with TRBD2 matching over 10 bases. After removal of 0 bases from V and 6 bases from J, the junction contained 5 bases not matched to a gene. Germline CDR1 ENHRY, CDR2 SYGVKD. The CDR3 is made up of 16 amino acids. The CDR3 nucleotides are TGTGCCATCAGTGAGTCGAGCGGGAGGGCAGCCAATGAGCAGTTCTTC. It is translated as CAISESSGRAANEQFF.

This clonotype was counted between two and nine times. The gene calls are TRBV7-2 and TRBJ2-7, with TRBD2 matching 9 bases. This CDR3 is 18 amino acids long. The V gene end was trimmed by 4 bases and the J gene end by 2 bases; junction bases not matched to a gene: 15. Looked up from germline, CDR1 is SGHTA and CDR2 is FQGNSA. The CDR3 nucleotides are TGTGCCAGCAGCTCAAAAGTGGCTAGCGGGATCTCTCCCTACGAGCAGTACTTC. Amino acid sequence: CASSSKVASGISPYEQYF.

This clonotype appeared many times. The chain joins TRBV7-2 to TRBJ2-2; a weak D match, TRBD2 (6 bases). The CDR3 spans 17 residues. Trimming took 6 bases from V and 0 from J, leaving 17 bases between them. Looked up from germline, CDR1 is SGHTA and CDR2 is FQGNSA. DNA of the CDR3: TGTGCCAGCAGGTCGCGGGGTTTGGGCCCGAACACCGGGGAGCTGTTTTTT. Translation: CASRSRGLGPNTGELFF.

In regard to this clonotype: Compared with germline, one end of the junction differs, possibly owing to a read error. The rearrangement joins TRBV5-3 to TRBJ1-2; perhaps TRBD1 as D (5 bases). TRBV5-3 is marked as an open reading frame, function uncertain. The CDR3 is 15 residues long. Here the CDR3 DNA reads TGTGCCAGCAGCTTGGGGGTCGGCAAGGGAGATGGCTACACCTTC. Its translation is CASSLGVGKGDGYTF.

The sample holds a few counts of this clonotype. The chain uses TRBV10-3 and TRBJ1-1; a possible D gene is TRBD1 (5 bases). Trimming removed 4 bases at V and 1 base at J, with 10 bases between. Germline V gene lookup returns CDR1 ENHRY and CDR2 SYGVKD. This CDR3 region has 14 residues. The CDR3 is CAISVGGGNTEAFF. CDR3 DNA sequence: TGTGCCATCAGTGTGGGGGGGGGGAACACTGAAGCTTTCTTT.

J is TRBJ2-7 and V is TRBV10-3, with 8 nucleotides matching TRBD2. Germline V gene data show CDR1 as ENHRY and CDR2 as SYGVKD. The V segment lost 2 bases and the J segment 4 bases; nucleotides outside the gene matches: 4. The CDR3 spans 14 residues. Here the CDR3 reads CAISEASGQYEQYF. CDR3 in DNA: TGTGCCATCAGTGAGGCTAGCGGGCAATACGAGCAGTACTTC.

This clonotype appeared once. The chain couples TRBV20-1 to TRBJ2-1; perhaps TRBD1 as D (6 bases). Germline assignment: CDR1 DFQATT and CDR2 SNEGSKA (reference sequence). This CDR3 region has 15 residues. V lost 6 bases and J 0 bases, leaving 15 bases between the germline ends. The CDR3 loop reads CSATQGVGSYNEQFF. The CDR3 DNA is TGCAGTGCAACACAGGGAGTAGGCTCCTACAATGAGCAGTTCTTC.

CDR3 in amino acids: CASSLGLPPGYEQYF. The CDR3 DNA is TGTGCCAGCAGTTTAGGGCTACCCCCGGGGTACGAGCAGTACTTC. This chain links TRBV12-3 or TRBV12-4 with TRBJ2-7, with TRBD2 as a possible D gene (5 bases). The V and J ends lost 1 base and 4 bases respectively, with 14 bases between them. This CDR3 spans 15 amino acids.

The chain couples TRBV6-6 to TRBJ1-1; perhaps TRBD1 as D (6 bases). The ends were cut back, 2 bases at V and 6 bases at J, with 13 bases in the middle. The CDR3 loop spans 14 amino acids. The V gene's germline CDR1 is MNHNY and CDR2 SVGAGI (reference sequence). The CDR3 spells CASSYATGIPEAFF. The CDR3 DNA reads TGTGCCAGCAGTTACGCCACAGGGATCCCTGAAGCTTTCTTT.

This clonotype occurred a few times. This rearrangement joins TRBV28 to TRBJ2-5, with TRBD2 matching over 8 bases. The CDR3 sequence is 14 residues long. CDR1 MDHEN and CDR2 SYDVKM come from the germline V gene. The V gene end was trimmed by 7 bases and the J gene end by 1 base; junction bases not matched to a gene: 5. Here the CDR3 reads CASIGAGGQETQYF. CDR3 bases: TGTGCCAGCATCGGGGCGGGAGGCCAAGAGACCCAGTACTTC.

This clonotype was recorded a few times. The chain has TRBV6-2 or TRBV6-3 and TRBJ2-7; D possibly corresponds to TRBD1 (6 bases). Germline V gene sequence: CDR1 MNHEY, CDR2 SVGEGT. The CDR3 is 18 amino acids. The V end was cut by 5 bases, the J end by 1 base, with 24 bases between. The CDR3, as DNA: TGTGCCAGCAGTCCACATTTAAGGACAGTAACGTCATCCTACGAGCAGTACTTC. As protein: CASSPHLRTVTSSYEQYF.

This rearrangement joins TRBV7-2 to TRBJ2-5; D gene ambiguous. V dropped 5 bases and J dropped 7 bases, with 17 bases sitting between them. The CDR3 consists of 14 residues. CDR1 is SGHTA, CDR2 FQGNSA, per germline. The CDR3 region has the DNA TGTGCCAGCAGCCATGACGCTCGGGCGCGGACCCAGTACTTC. Translation gives CASSHDARARTQYF.

The chain uses TRBV18 and TRBJ1-6; tentatively, D is TRBD1 (5 bases). Between the trimmed V and J ends, which lost 2 bases and 7 bases, there was a span of 12 bases. This CDR3 is built from 15 residues. The germline V gene encodes CDR1 KGHSH and CDR2 LQKENI. The CDR3: CASSPVGTPNSPLHF. CDR3 coding DNA: TGTGCCAGCTCACCAGTGGGGACGCCAAATTCACCCCTCCACTTT.

There are a few counts of this clonotype. V gene TRBV27 combines with J gene TRBJ2-1; TRBD2 is a possible D gene (6 bases). Germline CDR1 MNHEY, CDR2 SMNVEV (reference sequence). The ends were cut back, 5 bases at V and 5 bases at J, with 19 bases in the middle. The CDR3 has 16 residues. CDR3 residues: CASSHFPGGANNEQFF. The DNA for the CDR3 is TGTGCCAGCAGTCACTTTCCCGGGGGAGCAAACAATGAGCAGTTCTTC.

In DNA, the CDR3 is TGCGCCAGCAGCCAAGATCTTACAGGGAGCCCTTATGGCTACACCTTC. Translated: CASSQDLTGSPYGYTF. The chain joins TRBV4-3 to TRBJ1-2; D may be TRBD1 (6 bases). CDR1 is LGHNA, CDR2 YSLEER, per germline. This CDR3 region has 16 residues. The V and J ends lost 0 bases and 5 bases respectively, with 16 bases between them.

This clonotype was picked up a small number of times. The V and J genes are TRBV12-3 or TRBV12-4 and TRBJ2-1; D unclear. V was trimmed by 0 bases and J by 4 bases, leaving 13 bases between them. There are 16 residues in the CDR3. The chain's CDR3 is CASSLATAVRYNEQFF. The CDR3 bases are TGTGCCAGCAGTTTAGCGACGGCAGTAAGATACAATGAGCAGTTCTTC.

This clonotype has just a few counts. The chain combines TRBV5-5 with TRBJ2-3; TRBD1 or TRBD2 may be the D gene (5 bases each). Trimming left V 4 bases short and J 7 bases short, with 10 bases between. Germline lookup yields CDR1 SGHKS and CDR2 YYEKEE (reference sequence). The CDR3 covers 12 residues. The CDR3 reads CASSRWGNTQYF. The CDR3 DNA reads TGTGCCAGCAGCCGATGGGGGAATACGCAGTATTTT.

The chain employs TRBV11-2 and TRBJ2-7; D is perhaps TRBD1 (6 bases). Germline values: CDR1 SGHAT, CDR2 FQNNGV. Trimming shortened V by 7 bases and J by 1 base, and 11 bases separated the two germline ends. The CDR3 is 13 residues long. The CDR3 is CASKRGTSYEQYF. CDR3 coding DNA: TGTGCCAGCAAAAGGGGGACGTCCTACGAGCAGTACTTC.

This clonotype turned up a few times. This chain joins TRBV12-3 or TRBV12-4 and TRBJ1-3; the D gene is possibly TRBD1 (6 bases). The CDR3 loop spans 15 amino acids. The V gene lost 2 bases and the J gene lost 4 bases, with 12 bases spanning the gap. Written as DNA, the CDR3 is TGTGCCAGCAGTTTATACAGGGTCTCAGGAAACACCATATATTTT. This gives the protein CASSLYRVSGNTIYF.

This clonotype has only a few counts. V and J are TRBV7-8 and TRBJ2-1, with TRBD2 matching 7 bases. In germline, CDR1 is SGHVS, CDR2 FQNEAQ. The V and J ends lost 9 bases and 4 bases, in that order; junction bases with no gene match: 6. This CDR3 spans 13 amino acids. The CDR3 spells CARGREAYNEQFF. In DNA form, the CDR3 reads TGTGCCAGGGGGAGGGAGGCGTACAATGAGCAGTTCTTC. The entire variable domain, with the rest obtained from reference TRBV7-8 and TRBJ2-1, is as follows: GAGVSQSPRYKVAKRGQDVALRCDPISGHVSLFWYQQALGQGPEFLTYFQNEAQLDKSGLPSDRFFAERPEGSVSTLKIQRTQQEDSAVYLCARGREAYNEQFFGPGTRLTVL.

This clonotype was observed many times. The chain employs TRBV7-2 and TRBJ2-1; possible D gene TRBD2, 5 bases. CDR1 and CDR2 (germline): SGHTA, FQGNSA. V lost 4 bases and J lost 4, with 11 bases in between. The CDR3 covers 14 residues. CDR3: CASSSQLGYNEQFF. The CDR3 bases are TGTGCCAGCAGCTCCCAACTAGGTTACAATGAGCAGTTCTTC.